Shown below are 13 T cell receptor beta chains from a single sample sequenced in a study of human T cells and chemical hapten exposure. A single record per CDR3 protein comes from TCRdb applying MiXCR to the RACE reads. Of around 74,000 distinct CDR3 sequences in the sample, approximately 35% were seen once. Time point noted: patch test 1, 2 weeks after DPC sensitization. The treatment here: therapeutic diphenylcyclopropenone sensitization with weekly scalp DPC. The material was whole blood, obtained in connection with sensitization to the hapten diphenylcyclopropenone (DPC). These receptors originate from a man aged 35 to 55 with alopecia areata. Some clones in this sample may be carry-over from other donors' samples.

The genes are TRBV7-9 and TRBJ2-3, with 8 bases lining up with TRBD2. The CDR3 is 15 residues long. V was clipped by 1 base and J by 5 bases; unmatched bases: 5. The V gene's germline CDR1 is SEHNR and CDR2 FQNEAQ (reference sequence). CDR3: CASSLVAGRVDTQYF. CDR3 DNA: TGTGCCAGCAGCTTAGTAGCGGGACGGGTAGATACGCAGTATTTT.

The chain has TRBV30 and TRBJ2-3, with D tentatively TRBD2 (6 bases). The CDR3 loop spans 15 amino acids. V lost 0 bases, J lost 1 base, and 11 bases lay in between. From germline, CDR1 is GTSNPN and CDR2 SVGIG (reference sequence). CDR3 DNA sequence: TGTGCCTGGAGTGTACCGGGAGTGGGCACAGATACGCAGTATTTT. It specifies CAWSVPGVGTDTQYF.

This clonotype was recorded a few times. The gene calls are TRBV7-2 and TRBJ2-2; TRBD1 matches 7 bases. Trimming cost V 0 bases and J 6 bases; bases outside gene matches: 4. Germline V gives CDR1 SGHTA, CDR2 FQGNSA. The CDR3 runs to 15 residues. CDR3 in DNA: TGTGCCAGCAGCTTAGCGGGGACAGAGTCCGGGGAGCTGTTTTTT. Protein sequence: CASSLAGTESGELFF. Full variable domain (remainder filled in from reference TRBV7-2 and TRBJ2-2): GAGVSQSPSNKVTEKGKDVELRCDPISGHTALYWYRQSLGQGLEFLIYFQGNSAPDKSGLPSDRFSAERTGGSVSTLTIQRTQQEDSAVYLCASSLAGTESGELFFGEGSRLTVL.

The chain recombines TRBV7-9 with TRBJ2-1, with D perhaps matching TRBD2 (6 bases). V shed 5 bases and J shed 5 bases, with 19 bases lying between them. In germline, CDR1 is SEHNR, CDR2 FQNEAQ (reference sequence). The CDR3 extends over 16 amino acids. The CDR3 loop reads CASSPSLGRSNNEQFF. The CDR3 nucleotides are TGTGCCAGCAGCCCCTCTCTGGGGAGGAGTAACAATGAGCAGTTCTTC.

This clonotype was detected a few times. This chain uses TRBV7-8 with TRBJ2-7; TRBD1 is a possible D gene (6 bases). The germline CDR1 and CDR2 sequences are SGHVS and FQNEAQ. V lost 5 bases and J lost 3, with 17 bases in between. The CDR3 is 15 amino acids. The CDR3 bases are TGTGCCAGCAGCCACCACAGGGATACCCTCTACGAGCAGTACTTC. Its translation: CASSHHRDTLYEQYF.

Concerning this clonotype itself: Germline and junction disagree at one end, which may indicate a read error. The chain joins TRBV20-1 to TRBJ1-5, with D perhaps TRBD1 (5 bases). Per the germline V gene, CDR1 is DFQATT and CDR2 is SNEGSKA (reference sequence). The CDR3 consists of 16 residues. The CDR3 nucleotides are TGCAGTGCTAGAGATGTCGCCCAGGGTAGCGATCAGCCCCAGCATTTT. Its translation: CSARDVAQGSDQPQHF.

The DNA for the CDR3 is TGTGCCAGCAGCCCCGGGACAACCGGGGAGCTGTTTTTT. The encoded protein is CASSPGTTGELFF. This sequence joins TRBV6-4 and TRBJ2-2, with D tentatively TRBD1 (6 bases). Looked up from germline, CDR1 is MRHNA and CDR2 is SNTAGT. With 6 bases removed from V and 5 bases from J, the gap between germline ends came to 10 bases. This CDR3 comprises 13 residues.

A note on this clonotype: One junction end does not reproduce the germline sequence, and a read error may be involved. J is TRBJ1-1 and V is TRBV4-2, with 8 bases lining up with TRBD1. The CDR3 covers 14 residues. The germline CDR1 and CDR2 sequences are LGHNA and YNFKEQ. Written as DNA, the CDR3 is TGTGCCAGCAGCCAAGCTCAGGGGGCGACTGAAACTTTCTTT. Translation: CASSQAQGATETFF.

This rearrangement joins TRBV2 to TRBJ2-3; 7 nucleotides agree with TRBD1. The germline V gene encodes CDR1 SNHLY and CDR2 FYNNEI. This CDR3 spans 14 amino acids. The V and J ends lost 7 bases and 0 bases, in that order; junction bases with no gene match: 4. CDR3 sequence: CASNNRGSTDTQYF. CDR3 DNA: TGTGCCAGCAACAACAGGGGTAGCACAGATACGCAGTATTTT.

The CDR3 loop is CASSQGDRGYEQYF. The CDR3 region has the DNA TGCGCCAGCAGCCAGGGGGACAGGGGCTACGAGCAGTACTTC. The chain couples TRBV5-1 to TRBJ2-7, with TRBD1 matching over 10 bases. The CDR3 is made up of 14 amino acids. Germline loops: CDR1 SGHRS, CDR2 YFSETQ. The junction had 4 bases not matched to a gene; V was cut back by 4 bases and J by 3 bases.

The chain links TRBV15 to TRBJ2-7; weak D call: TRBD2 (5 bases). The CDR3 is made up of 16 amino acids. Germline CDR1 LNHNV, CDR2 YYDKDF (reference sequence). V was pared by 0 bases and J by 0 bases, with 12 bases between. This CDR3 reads CATSRDPGINSYEQYF. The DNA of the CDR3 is TGTGCCACCAGCAGAGATCCGGGGATAAACTCCTACGAGCAGTACTTC.

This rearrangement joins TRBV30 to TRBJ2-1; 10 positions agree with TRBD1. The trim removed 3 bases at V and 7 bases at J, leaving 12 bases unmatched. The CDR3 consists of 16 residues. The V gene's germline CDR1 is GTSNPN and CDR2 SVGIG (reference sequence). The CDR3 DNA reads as TGTGCCTGGAGGGCCCGGGCAGACAGGGGGCGGAATGAGCAGTTCTTC. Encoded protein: CAWRARADRGRNEQFF.

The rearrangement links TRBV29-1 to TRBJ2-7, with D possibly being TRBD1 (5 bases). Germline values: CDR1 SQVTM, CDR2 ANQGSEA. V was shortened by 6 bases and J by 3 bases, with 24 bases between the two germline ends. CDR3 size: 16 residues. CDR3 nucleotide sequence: TGCAGCGTCGCCGCCAGCAGGGTTGGTGTATACTACGAGCAGTACTTC. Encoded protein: CSVAASRVGVYYEQYF.